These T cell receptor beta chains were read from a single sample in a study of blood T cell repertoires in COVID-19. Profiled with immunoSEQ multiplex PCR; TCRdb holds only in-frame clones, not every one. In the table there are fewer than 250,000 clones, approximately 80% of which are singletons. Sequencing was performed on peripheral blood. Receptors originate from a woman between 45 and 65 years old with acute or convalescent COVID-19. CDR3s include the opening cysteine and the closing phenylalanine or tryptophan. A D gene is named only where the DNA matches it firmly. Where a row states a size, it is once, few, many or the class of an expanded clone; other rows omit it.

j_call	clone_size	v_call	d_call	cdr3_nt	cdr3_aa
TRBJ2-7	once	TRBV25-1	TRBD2	TGTGCCAGCGGCCGCAGCGGGATCTACGAGCAGTACTTC	CASGRSGIYEQYF
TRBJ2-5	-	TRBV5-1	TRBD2	TGCGCCAGCAGCCCAGGCAACCTAGCGGGTCTTGAAGAGACCCAGTACTTC	CASSPGNLAGLEETQYF
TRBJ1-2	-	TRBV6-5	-	TGTGCCAGCAGCGCCCCAGGGGACTATGGCTACACCTTC	CASSAPGDYGYTF
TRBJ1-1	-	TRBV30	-	TGTGCCTGGATGTGGGGGGTGAACACTGAAGCTTTCTTT	CAWMWGVNTEAFF
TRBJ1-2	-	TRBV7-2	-	TGTGCCAGCAGCTTAGGTCCCCCTCTCTGGCTTGCCTCCTTC	CASSLGPPLWLASF
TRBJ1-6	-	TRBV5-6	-	TGTGCCAGCAGCTTGGGGCCGTTATTCTCCTATAATTCACCCCTCCACTTT	CASSLGPLFSYNSPLHF
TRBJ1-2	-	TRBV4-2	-	TGTGCCAGCAGCCCAGAACAGGGTCGTTGGGGCTACACCTTC	CASSPEQGRWGYTF
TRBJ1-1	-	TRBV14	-	TGTGCCAGCACCCCTTTCTCCGGCAGGGTAAACACTGAAGCTTTCTTT	CASTPFSGRVNTEAFF
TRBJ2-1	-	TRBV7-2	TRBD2	TGTGCCAGCAGCCCACTAGCGGGCTTCTACAATGAGCAGTTCTTC	CASSPLAGFYNEQFF
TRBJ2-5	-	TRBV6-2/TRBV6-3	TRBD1	TGTGCCAGCAGCACTGGGACAGGGGGCAAGACCCAGTACTTC	CASSTGTGGKTQYF
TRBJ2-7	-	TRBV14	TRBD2	TGTGCCAGCAGCCAATCACTAGCGGCGGGATACGAGCAGTACTTC	CASSQSLAAGYEQYF
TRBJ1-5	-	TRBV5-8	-	TGTGCCAGCAGCTCCTTAGATAGCAATCAGCCCCAGCATTTT	CASSSLDSNQPQHF
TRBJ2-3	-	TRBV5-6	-	TGTGCCAGCAGCTGGCGGGGTAGCACAGATACGCAGTATTTT	CASSWRGSTDTQYF
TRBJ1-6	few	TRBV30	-	TGTGCCTGGGGGGCCCTGAATAATTCACCCCTCCACTTT	CAWGALNNSPLHF
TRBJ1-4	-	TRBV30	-	TGTGCCTGGACCGGGGGGACGGCAACTAATGAAAAACTGTTTTTT	CAWTGGTATNEKLFF
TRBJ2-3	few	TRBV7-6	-	TGTGCCAGCAGCTTAGGGGGGCAGCGAAGCACAGATACGCAGTATTTT	CASSLGGQRSTDTQYF
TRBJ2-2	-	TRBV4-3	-	TGCGCCAGCAGCCAAGCGCAAACTCCCCGCGCCGGGGAGCTGTTTTTT	CASSQAQTPRAGELFF